This T cell receptor beta chain came from a study of vaccination effects on CD4 cells after COVID-19. The CDR3 sequence is 15 residues long. Germline V gives CDR1 SGHAT, CDR2 FQNNGV. V lost 1 base and J 0 bases, leaving 7 bases between the germline ends. Clones were sequenced by immunoSEQ multiplex PCR, and TCRdb holds only the in-frame ones, with some missing. The table lists 30,000 to 40,000 clones, about two thirds of them singletons. In the ViraFEST assay, antigen-specific CD4+ clonotypes were identified by expansion after peptide-pool stimulation. Cultured cells yielded isolated CD4+ T cells after 10 to 11 days. It was two doses of either the BNT162b2 or mRNA-1273 vaccine that participants received. Researchers swapped half the medium for IL-2 medium on both days 3 and 7. Regarding this clone: Its antigen is undetermined.

The sequence was collected from a human donor who received a COVID-19 vaccine. The rearrangement uses TRBV11-2 and TRBJ1-3; D gene ambiguous. Sample: CD4+ T cells from PBMCs cultured with SARS-CoV-2 spike peptides, taken after COVID-19 vaccination. CDR3 sequence: CASSLGVSSGNTIYF. CDR3 DNA: TGTGCCAGCAGCTTAGGAGTGTCCTCTGGAAACACCATATATTTT.